This passage covers 20 T cell receptor beta chains from one sample sequenced in a study of glioma-infiltrating T cells after dendritic cell vaccination. The assay was immunoSEQ multiplex PCR, and TCRdb's table has in-frame clones only and misses some. The table shows about 49,000 clones, with 85% to 90% occurring only once. The sample here was blood, taken before dendritic cell vaccination. Source of these receptors: a human donor with glioblastoma.

The genes are TRBV2 and TRBJ2-3, with TRBD2 identical over 11 bases. This CDR3 is built from 16 residues. Germline CDR1 SNHLY, CDR2 FYNNEI. V shed 5 bases and J 6 bases; nucleotides not matched to a gene: 10. The CDR3 reads CASSPLLAGGLDTQYF. The CDR3 nucleotides read TGTGCCAGCAGTCCCCTGCTAGCGGGGGGTCTGGATACGCAGTATTTT.

This clone has only one observation. Here the CDR3 reads CASSRGLAGSPTDTQYF. CDR3 in DNA: TGTGCCAGCAGCCGGGGACTAGCGGGAAGCCCCACAGATACGCAGTATTTT. The chain links TRBV7-9 to TRBJ2-3; 13 bases match TRBD2. Germline CDR1 reads SEHNR; CDR2 reads FQNEAQ (reference sequence). V lost 5 bases, J lost 2 bases, and 7 bases stayed unmatched. This CDR3 has 17 residues.

This chain uses TRBV6-6 with TRBJ1-5; D perhaps matches TRBD1 (6 bases). Germline CDR1 and CDR2: MNHNY and SVGAGI (reference sequence). The CDR3 has 15 amino acids. The germline V and J ends were trimmed by 5 bases and 6 bases, with 17 bases remaining between them. This CDR3 is CASSHGWGQGQPQHF. The DNA of the CDR3 is TGTGCCAGCAGTCACGGGTGGGGGCAGGGTCAGCCCCAGCATTTT.

The rearrangement joins TRBV9 to TRBJ2-2, with TRBD1 matching over 7 bases. Germline CDR1 reads SGDLS; CDR2 reads YYNGEE. With 3 bases clipped from V and 0 bases from J, the junction kept 8 bases outside the gene matches. The CDR3 covers 17 residues. CDR3 in amino acids: CASSDRTGRPNTGELFF. CDR3 coding DNA: TGTGCCAGCAGCGACCGGACAGGCCGGCCGAACACCGGGGAGCTGTTTTTT.

This clone was picked up a small number of times. V usage is TRBV4-2 and J usage is TRBJ2-7; 9 bases map to TRBD1. CDR1 LGHNA and CDR2 YNFKEQ come from the germline V gene. The CDR3 contains 13 residues. V was clipped by 2 bases and J by 5 bases; unmatched bases: 1. The CDR3 region is CASSQRTGDEQYF. As DNA, the CDR3 is TGTGCCAGCAGCCAAAGGACAGGGGACGAGCAGTACTTC.

This clone was observed a single time. V gene TRBV7-9 combines with J gene TRBJ2-1; 10 bases are a match to TRBD1. The CDR3 has 15 amino acids. Germline V lookup: CDR1 SEHNR, CDR2 FQNEAQ (reference sequence). Trimming removed 5 bases from V and 6 bases from J; junction bases left unmatched: 7. The CDR3: CASSSGTGALNEQFF. The CDR3 bases are TGTGCCAGCAGCAGCGGGACAGGGGCGCTCAATGAGCAGTTCTTC. Complete variable domain (other parts from reference TRBV7-9 and TRBJ2-1): DTGVSQNPRHKITKRGQNVTFRCDPISEHNRLYWYRQTLGQGPEFLTYFQNEAQLEKSRLLSDRFSAERPKGSFSTLEIQRTEQGDSAMYLCASSSGTGALNEQFFGPGTRLTVL.

CDR3 region: CASHRGTSGGKTQYF. CDR3 DNA sequence: TGTGCCAGCCACCGCGGGACTAGCGGGGGGAAGACCCAGTACTTC. V usage is TRBV2 and J usage is TRBJ2-5; 15 bases fit TRBD2. The CDR3 has 15 residues. The trim removed 8 bases at V and 6 bases at J, leaving 7 bases unmatched. Germline V gene data show CDR1 as SNHLY and CDR2 as FYNNEI.

This clone was seen a handful of times. V usage is TRBV19 and J usage is TRBJ1-3; 7 bases fit TRBD1. The CDR3 spans 13 residues. J was trimmed by 4 bases and V by 6 bases; bases with no gene match: 3. Germline CDR1 LNHDA, CDR2 SQIVND (reference sequence). For the CDR3, the DNA is TGTGCCAGTAGGACAGGGTCCGGAAACACCATATATTTT. Translating it yields CASRTGSGNTIYF.

The CDR3 here is CASSPSGQHYGYTF. The CDR3 DNA reads as TGTGCCAGCAGCCCCTCGGGACAGCACTATGGCTACACCTTC. The gene calls are TRBV6-6 and TRBJ1-2; TRBD1 aligns across 7 bases. Germline V gene data show CDR1 as MNHNY and CDR2 as SVGAGI (reference sequence). V gave up 6 bases and J gave up 3 bases; unmatched junction bases: 7. The length of the CDR3 is 14 residues.

This rearrangement joins TRBV6-4 to TRBJ1-6; D is perhaps TRBD1 (6 bases). The CDR3 is made up of 13 amino acids. V was pared by 6 bases and J by 6 bases, with 9 bases between. Germline V gene sequence: CDR1 MRHNA, CDR2 SNTAGT. This chain's CDR3 is CASRQGTNSPLHF. CDR3 nucleotide sequence: TGTGCCAGCAGACAGGGCACTAATTCACCCCTCCACTTT.

The chain uses TRBV6-5 and TRBJ1-4; 7 nucleotides match TRBD1. V was pared by 3 bases and J by 7 bases, with 11 bases of the junction left unmatched. In germline, CDR1 is MNHEY, CDR2 SVGAGI. CDR3 size: 16 residues. The CDR3 nucleotides are TGTGCCAGCAGTTATAAGGTGACAGGGTATTTTGAAAAACTGTTTTTT. Residues: CASSYKVTGYFEKLFF.

V and J are TRBV5-1 and TRBJ2-5; 7 bases are a match to TRBD2. The CDR3 has 15 amino acids. The V and J ends lost 0 bases and 4 bases, in that order; junction bases with no gene match: 6. Germline CDR1 SGHRS, CDR2 YFSETQ. The CDR3 protein is CASSLEGLDSETQYF. CDR3 bases: TGCGCCAGCAGCTTGGAAGGACTAGACTCAGAGACCCAGTACTTC.

V gene TRBV6-1 combines with J gene TRBJ2-7; 11 nucleotides align to TRBD2. After removal of 5 bases from V and 7 bases from J, the junction contained 10 bases not matched to a gene. The germline CDR1 and CDR2 sequences are MNHNS and SASEGT. The CDR3 length is 15 residues. Written as DNA, the CDR3 is TGTGCCAGCAGTACGGGCGGGACTAGCGGATCAGAGCAGTACTTC. This translates into CASSTGGTSGSEQYF.

V is TRBV10-2 and J is TRBJ1-2, with D perhaps TRBD1 (5 bases). The CDR3 consists of 14 residues. Between the trimmed V and J ends, which lost 3 bases and 7 bases, there was a span of 15 bases. Germline V gene sequence: CDR1 WSHSY, CDR2 SAAADI. This CDR3 reads CASSERGERTGYTF. CDR3 nucleotides: TGCGCCAGCAGTGAAAGGGGCGAGCGTACTGGCTACACCTTC.

The CDR3 loop is CASSWAQYNEQFF. DNA of the CDR3: TGTGCCAGCAGTTGGGCCCAATACAATGAGCAGTTCTTC. V and J are TRBV6-6 and TRBJ2-1; unclear D gene. The V gene lost 4 bases and the J gene lost 4 bases, with 8 bases spanning the gap. This CDR3 contains 13 residues. The V gene's germline CDR1 is MNHNY and CDR2 SVGAGI (reference sequence).

The rearrangement links TRBV5-1 to TRBJ1-3; 7 bases line up with TRBD1. V was pared by 4 bases and J by 0 bases, with 4 bases of the junction left unmatched. Germline-derived CDR1 and CDR2 are SGHRS and YFSETQ. This CDR3 is 15 amino acids long. CDR3 region: CASSLDRASGNTIYF. DNA for the CDR3: TGCGCCAGCAGCCTCGACAGGGCCTCTGGAAACACCATATATTTT.

V usage is TRBV30 and J usage is TRBJ2-7, with TRBD1 matching 11 bases. The germline V gene encodes CDR1 GTSNPN and CDR2 SVGIG (reference sequence). V shed 2 bases, J shed 4 bases, and the junction held 7 bases outside the gene matches. The CDR3 length is 15 residues. The DNA for the CDR3 is TGTGCCTGGAGTTTAGGACAGGGGGCTAGTTACGAGCAGTACTTC. This encodes CAWSLGQGASYEQYF.

The chain has TRBV7-9 and TRBJ2-5, with 7 positions matching TRBD2. The CDR3 has 14 amino acids. Losses at the gene ends were 5 bases for V and 1 base for J; bases not matched to a gene: 4. Germline lookup yields CDR1 SEHNR and CDR2 FQNEAQ (reference sequence). The CDR3 is CASSLGLVQETQYF. The CDR3 DNA follows: TGTGCCAGCAGCCTCGGACTAGTCCAAGAGACCCAGTACTTC.

The gene calls are TRBV18 and TRBJ2-5, with TRBD1 as a possible D gene (7 bases). The DNA end is a closer match to TRBJ2-7, so the J assignment may be wrong. Germline V gene lookup returns CDR1 KGHSH and CDR2 LQKENI. CDR3 length: 14 amino acids. Here the CDR3 DNA reads TGTGCCAGCTCAGCGGAGGGGGCCTCCTACGAGCAGTACTTC. Translating gives CASSAEGASYEQYF.

This clone occurred once. This chain connects TRBV10-2 to TRBJ2-1, with 11 positions matching TRBD2. The germline gives CDR1 WSHSY, CDR2 SAAADI. V was clipped by 6 bases and J by 8 bases; unmatched bases: 6. The CDR3 is 14 amino acids. CDR3 residues: CASSVAGGLDEQFF. CDR3 sequence (DNA): TGCGCCAGCAGCGTAGCGGGAGGGTTGGATGAGCAGTTCTTC.